A selection of T cell receptor beta chains follows, all from one sample in a study of vaccination and CD4 T cells after COVID-19. MiXCR, applied by TCRdb to the PCR reads, yields one record per CDR3 protein. The sample consists of about 20,000 distinct CDR3 sequences, roughly two fifths of them appearing once. Antigen specificity for these receptors is unknown. The sequencing here drew on CD4+ T cells from blood, cultured in vitro, taken about 7 months after SARS-CoV-2 vaccination. These receptor sequences come from a human donor who had recovered from COVID-19. CDR3s include the opening cysteine and the closing phenylalanine or tryptophan. The D gene is left open where the match is weak. Rows may omit the clone size; those that give it use once, few, many or a size class.

>TRBV6-1|TRBD2|TRBJ2-1|.
TGTGCCAGCAGTCAAGGACTAGCGGGGGGGATCAATGAGCAGTTCTTC
CASSQGLAGGINEQFF
>TRBV12-3/TRBV12-4|.|TRBJ2-3|.
TGTGCCAGCAGGGTGGGCTCTCGGTCTACTGCAGATACGCAGTATTTT
CASRVGSRSTADTQYF
>TRBV11-2|TRBD1|TRBJ1-2|few
TGTGCCAGCAGCTCACAGGGGTATGGCTACACCTTC
CASSSQGYGYTF
>TRBV7-2|.|TRBJ1-6|.
TGTGCCAGCAGCTTAGATGGGAGCTCCTATAATTCACCCCTCCACTTT
CASSLDGSSYNSPLHF
>TRBV6-1|.|TRBJ2-7|.
TGTGCCAGCACTCCGCGAGGGGCGGTTAAATTTTACGAGCAGTACTTC
CASTPRGAVKFYEQYF
>TRBV7-3|.|TRBJ1-6|.
TGTGCCAGCAGCTTAGAGGGATCTGGTTCACCCCTCCACTTT
CASSLEGSGSPLHF
>TRBV2|.|TRBJ1-2|.
TGTGCCAGCAGTGACAGCGCCGGCTATGGCTACACCTTC
CASSDSAGYGYTF
>TRBV12-3/TRBV12-4|.|TRBJ1-6|.
TGTGCCAGCAGACAGAATAATTCACCCCTCCACTTT
CASRQNNSPLHF
>TRBV7-9|TRBD1|TRBJ1-2|.
TGTGCCAGCATCTTCGCAGACAGGGCGGAGGGTGGCTACACCTTC
CASIFADRAEGGYTF
>TRBV20-1|.|TRBJ1-5|.
TGCAGTGCAAGGGGGGATCTCAATCAGCCCCAGCATTTT
CSARGDLNQPQHF
>TRBV7-9|TRBD1|TRBJ1-2|.
TGTGCCAGCAGCCCCACCCCGGGACAGGGGGCGCCCGGCTACACCTTC
CASSPTPGQGAPGYTF
>TRBV10-3|TRBD1|TRBJ1-2|.
TGTGCCATCACTACCGGGACAGACTATGGCTACACCTTC
CAITTGTDYGYTF
>TRBV7-9|TRBD1|TRBJ2-7|.
TGTGCCAGCAGCCGGACAGGGACCTACGAGCAGTACTTC
CASSRTGTYEQYF
>TRBV6-1|.|TRBJ2-5|.
TGTGCCAGCAGTAGGCCGGGACTGGAAGAGACCCAGTACTTC
CASSRPGLEETQYF
>TRBV7-2|.|TRBJ1-2|.
TGTGCCAGCAGCTTAGTTAGACAGGCGGGTGGCTACACCTTC
CASSLVRQAGGYTF
>TRBV20-1|.|TRBJ2-3|.
TGCAGCTCCCTTCTATCCGGGGGAGCCACAGATACGCAGTATTTT
CSSLLSGGATDTQYF
>TRBV20-1|.|TRBJ2-1|once
TGCAGTGCTGCTAGCCCGTTCTCCTACAATGAGCAGTTCTTC
CSAASPFSYNEQFF
>TRBV20-1|.|TRBJ2-5|once
TGCAGTGCTAGGACTGGGACAACAGGGACCCAGTACTTC
CSARTGTTGTQYF
>TRBV7-2|.|TRBJ2-3|few
TGTGCCAGCAGCTTAGATGGCACAGATACGCAGTATTTT
CASSLDGTDTQYF
>TRBV6-4|TRBD1|TRBJ1-5|.
TGTGCCAGCAGCAAGGGACAGGGACTCGGTCAGCCCCAGCATTTT
CASSKGQGLGQPQHF
>TRBV20-1|.|TRBJ2-7|.
TGCAGTGCTAGTCTTGCGGGGAACGAGCAGTACTTC
CSASLAGNEQYF
>TRBV6-5|.|TRBJ1-5|.
TGTGCCAGCAGTTACTCGGCCGCTCAGCCCCAGCATTTT
CASSYSAAQPQHF
>TRBV20-1|.|TRBJ1-1|few
TGCAGTGCTGGGCGGGTTAGCAAGACTGAAGCTTTCTTT
CSAGRVSKTEAFF
>TRBV19|TRBD2|TRBJ2-7|.
TGTGCCAGTAGTATACGGCCTAGCGGGGGTCTTTTCCACGAGCAGTACTTC
CASSIRPSGGLFHEQYF
>TRBV7-2|.|TRBJ2-7|.
TGTGCCAGCAGCGGAGCCTACGAGCAGTACTTC
CASSGAYEQYF
>TRBV19|.|TRBJ2-1|.
TGTGCCAGTAGTATGTTGCAGAGCTCCTACAATGAGCAGTTCTTC
CASSMLQSSYNEQFF
>TRBV7-2|.|TRBJ1-1|.
TGTGCCAGCAGCTTAGCTTGGGGAGGAACTGAAGCTTTCTTT
CASSLAWGGTEAFF
>TRBV7-9|.|TRBJ2-5|few
TGTGCCAGCAGCTTAGCGCGACTGCCGGAGACCCAGTACTTC
CASSLARLPETQYF
>TRBV28|.|TRBJ2-3|.
TGTGCCAGCAGTTCCCCCGGGACGGCTAGCACAGATACGCAGTATTTT
CASSSPGTASTDTQYF
>TRBV9|TRBD1|TRBJ2-7|.
TGTGCCAGCAGCGTAGAGACAGGGGGATCCTACGAGCAGTACTTC
CASSVETGGSYEQYF
>TRBV15|.|TRBJ2-7|.
TGTGCCACCAGCAGAGATTTCTCCTACGAGCAGTACTTC
CATSRDFSYEQYF
>TRBV6-1|TRBD1|TRBJ1-1|.
TGTGCCAGCAGTCGGACAGGCCTCACCCCGGAAGCTTTCTTT
CASSRTGLTPEAFF
>TRBV5-1|.|TRBJ2-3|.
TGCGCCAGCAGCTCCTACGGGGCAGATACGCAGTATTTT
CASSSYGADTQYF
>TRBV12-3/TRBV12-4|.|TRBJ2-1|.
TGTGCCAGCAGTCCCGACTCTTCGGACAATGAGCAGTTCTTC
CASSPDSSDNEQFF
>TRBV5-6|.|TRBJ2-5|.
TGTGCCAGCAGCCTGGGACGTGGCCTCCAAGAGACCCAGTACTTC
CASSLGRGLQETQYF
>TRBV15|TRBD1|TRBJ1-5|few
TGTGCCACCAGCAGAGTCTCCGGGACAGGGAGCAATCAGCCCCAGCATTTT
CATSRVSGTGSNQPQHF
>TRBV5-1|TRBD1|TRBJ2-7|.
TGCGCCAGCAGCCCGGGGACAGGGTATAGCTCCTACGAGCAGTACTTC
CASSPGTGYSSYEQYF
>TRBV20-1|TRBD1|TRBJ1-2|.
TGCAGTGCTAGAGGTCCGGGGACAGGGTACTATGGCTACACCTTC
CSARGPGTGYYGYTF
>TRBV27|.|TRBJ1-2|few
TGTGCCAGCAGTCCAATGGGCAGGGTAGGCGGCTACACCTTC
CASSPMGRVGGYTF
>TRBV20-1|TRBD2|TRBJ2-5|.
TGCAGTGCTAGGGTGACTAGCGGGGTAGAGACCCAGTACTTC
CSARVTSGVETQYF
>TRBV7-9|.|TRBJ1-1|.
TGTGCCAGCAGCTTATACGGGGCGCCGCCTGAAGCTTTCTTT
CASSLYGAPPEAFF
>TRBV27|.|TRBJ1-6|few
TGTGCCAGCAGTTTTGGGGGCAACATGCGTAATTCACCCCTCCACTTT
CASSFGGNMRNSPLHF
>TRBV7-8|.|TRBJ2-7|.
TGTGCCAGCAGCTTAGCCGGGGTACGGTACGAGCAGTACTTC
CASSLAGVRYEQYF
>TRBV7-2|.|TRBJ2-1|.
TGTGCCAGCAGCCAGACGGCTAGCCGAGACAATGAGCAGTTCTTC
CASSQTASRDNEQFF
>TRBV20-1|TRBD1|TRBJ2-1|.
TGCAGTGCTAGAGATTCGCGGGACAGGGGGGCCTACAATGAGCAGTTCTTC
CSARDSRDRGAYNEQFF
>TRBV6-1|.|TRBJ2-3|.
TGTGCCAGCAGCCCTAAGTGGTCCTTAACGAATACGCAGTATTTT
CASSPKWSLTNTQYF
>TRBV6-1|.|TRBJ1-6|.
TGTGCCAGCAGTGAACACAGAGGATCCTATAATTCACCCCTCCACTTT
CASSEHRGSYNSPLHF
>TRBV11-3|.|TRBJ2-7|.
TGTGCCAGCAGCTATATGGGACCGATTGAGCAGTACTTC
CASSYMGPIEQYF
>TRBV20-1|.|TRBJ1-1|few
TGCAGTGCACAGCAGGGAGGAGGCACTGAAGCTTTCTTT
CSAQQGGGTEAFF
>TRBV10-3|.|TRBJ1-5|.
TGTGCCATCAGTGAGGGGGCGCAGCTTCCCCAGCATTTT
CAISEGAQLPQHF
>TRBV12-1|.|TRBJ2-1|few
TGTGCCAGCTCACCGTCCCAAGGCAATGAGCAGTTCTTC
CASSPSQGNEQFF
>TRBV20-1|TRBD1|TRBJ2-3|few
TGCAGTGCTAGTGAAGGGACAGGGACCACAGATACGCAGTATTTT
CSASEGTGTTDTQYF
>TRBV20-1|TRBD1|TRBJ1-5|.
TGCAGTGCTAGGATCGACAGGGACAATCAGCCCCAGCATTTT
CSARIDRDNQPQHF
>TRBV7-6|.|TRBJ2-1|.
TGTGCCAGCAGCTTTTACATTATGGGGGAAACAAGCTCCTACAATGAGCAGTTCTTC
CASSFYIMGETSSYNEQFF
>TRBV7-2|TRBD2|TRBJ2-7|.
TGTGCCAGCAGCTTCTCTAGCGGGAGACTATACGAGCAGTACTTC
CASSFSSGRLYEQYF
>TRBV7-9|TRBD2|TRBJ2-5|.
TGTGCCAGCAGCGTCCCGGGGGGGGGAGAGACCCAGTACTTC
CASSVPGGGETQYF